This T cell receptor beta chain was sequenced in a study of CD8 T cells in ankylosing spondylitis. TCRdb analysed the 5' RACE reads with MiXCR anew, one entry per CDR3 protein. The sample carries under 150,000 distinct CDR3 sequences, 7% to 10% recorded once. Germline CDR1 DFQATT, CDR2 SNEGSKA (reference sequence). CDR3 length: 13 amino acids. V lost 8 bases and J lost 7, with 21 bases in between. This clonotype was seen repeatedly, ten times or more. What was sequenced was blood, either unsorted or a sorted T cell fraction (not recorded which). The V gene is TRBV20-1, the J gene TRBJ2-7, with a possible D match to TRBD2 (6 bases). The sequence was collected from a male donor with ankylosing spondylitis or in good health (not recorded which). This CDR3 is CSPQNGGIKEQYF. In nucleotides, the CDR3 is TGCAGTCCCCAGAACGGGGGAATAAAAGAGCAGTACTTC.